This is a list of T cell receptor beta chains from one sample in a study of neurological immune-mediated disorders. In TCRdb, the 5' RACE reads were re-called with MiXCR into one record per CDR3 protein. The data contain about 50,000 distinct CDR3 sequences, around 3.3% of them seen just once; the ten biggest clones take up approximately 6.3%. The sequencing input was PBMCs. These receptors were taken from a middle-aged man with multiple sclerosis. The CDR3 runs from the conserved cysteine through the conserved F or W. D genes are given only for firm matches. The size of a clone is reported for some rows only, either as once, few or many, or as a class for expanded clones.

>TRBV10-3|TRBJ1-5|.|many
TGTGCCATCAGTCCACAGGGCAGAGAACAGCCCCAGAATTTT
CAISPQGREQPQNF
>TRBV20-1|TRBJ1-5|.|many
TGCAGTGCTAGAGACTCCGGGACCCTCGGCCAGCCCCAGCATTTT
CSARDSGTLGQPQHF
>TRBV29-1|TRBJ1-2|.|many
TGCAGCGTTGAAGACGAGACAGGTTCGGCTGGCTACACCTTC
CSVEDETGSAGYTF
>TRBV2|TRBJ2-1|.|many
TGTGCCAGCAGATCACAGGGTTACAATGAGCAGTTCTTC
CASRSQGYNEQFF
>TRBV7-6|TRBJ2-5|.|many
TGTGCCAGCAGCCCCGGGGTGCAGGAGACCCAGTACTTC
CASSPGVQETQYF
>TRBV20-1|TRBJ1-5|.|many
TGCAGTGCTATGGGCAGGGGACGACCCCAGCATTTT
CSAMGRGRPQHF
>TRBV28|TRBJ1-2|.|many
TGTGCCAGTCTGTGGGGGGGCTATGGCTACACCTTC
CASLWGGYGYTF
>TRBV7-2|TRBJ1-5|TRBD1|many
TGTGCCAGCAGCTACAGCGGGACAGGGATCCATCAGCCCCAGCATTTT
CASSYSGTGIHQPQHF
>TRBV6-5|TRBJ2-3|.|many
TGTGCCAGCAGCGCAGCAGATACGCAGTATTTT
CASSAADTQYF
>TRBV5-6|TRBJ1-5|.|many
TGTGCCAGCAGCTTCCGGGGATATAGCAATCAGCCCCAGCATTTT
CASSFRGYSNQPQHF
>TRBV18|TRBJ1-5|.|many
TGTGCCAGCTCACCAGGGGATAGCAATCAGCCCCAGCATTTT
CASSPGDSNQPQHF
>TRBV3-1|TRBJ2-1|.|few
TGTGCCAGCAGAACCGGGACGGTGCTGTTCTTC
CASRTGTVLFF
>TRBV6-6|TRBJ2-7|TRBD1|many
TGTGCCAGCAAAAACAGGGGGTCCAGTTACGAGCAGTACTTC
CASKNRGSSYEQYF
>TRBV5-6|TRBJ1-3|.|many
TGTGCCAGCAGCCTACCGTTCGTAGGAAACACCATATATTTT
CASSLPFVGNTIYF
>TRBV10-2|TRBJ1-2|.|once
TGCGCCAGCAGTGAGTCGCTTTTGTTCTGTCCTGGCTACACCTTC
CASSESLLFCPGYTF
>TRBV7-9|TRBJ1-5|.|many
TGTGCCAGCAGCTCGACGGTCTCCGGGTATCAGCCCCAGAATTTT
CASSSTVSGYQPQNF
>TRBV2|TRBJ2-2|.|many
TGTGCCAGCAGTGAAGAGTACCGGGCCGGGGAGCTGTTTTTT
CASSEEYRAGELFF
>TRBV20-1|TRBJ1-1|.|many
TGCAGTGCTTATCATGTCAGTAGAAGCACTGAAGCTTTCTTT
CSAYHVSRSTEAFF
>TRBV6-6|TRBJ2-1|TRBD1|many
TGTGCCAGCAGGGGGACAGGGGTTCGCGATGAGCAGTTCTTC
CASRGTGVRDEQFF
>TRBV20-1|TRBJ1-5|.|many
TGCAGTGCTACTTACGGGGGGAGTAAGCCCCAGCATTTT
CSATYGGSKPQHF
>TRBV2|TRBJ2-4|.|many
TGTGCCAGCAGTGTTGCGGGACAGATAAACATTCAGTACTTC
CASSVAGQINIQYF
>TRBV5-1|TRBJ1-4|.|.
TGCGCCAGCAGCTTGGAGGGAGGTTCTGAAAAACTGTTTTTT
CASSLEGGSEKLFF
>TRBV7-2|TRBJ1-2|.|many
TGTGCCAGCAGCTTAGCCGTGAGGGGCAATGGATATGGCTACACCTTC
CASSLAVRGNGYGYTF
>TRBV7-9|TRBJ2-1|.|many
TGTGCCAGCAGCTTAGTGGCGTCCTACAAGAACAATGAGCAGTTCTTC
CASSLVASYKNNEQFF
>TRBV7-2|TRBJ2-5|TRBD2|.
TGTGCCAGCAGCTTCTTCAGCGGGGGGCTCCAAGAGACCCAGTACTTC
CASSFFSGGLQETQYF
>TRBV7-9|TRBJ1-4|.|many
TGTGCCAGCAGCTTAGCGGGGCGAGAGAGGGAAAAACTGTTTTTT
CASSLAGREREKLFF
>TRBV5-1|TRBJ1-3|.|many
TGCGCCAGCAGCTTGTTAGGGTCCGGAAACACCATATATTTT
CASSLLGSGNTIYF
>TRBV21-1|TRBJ2-1|.|many
TGTGCCAGCAGCAAAGAAAATCATAAGGCAGGGTTCTTC
CASSKENHKAGFF
>TRBV18|TRBJ2-7|TRBD1|many
TGTGCCAGCTCACTAACAACCGGGACAGGGGCCCACGAGCAGTACTTC
CASSLTTGTGAHEQYF
>TRBV5-6|TRBJ1-4|.|many
TGTGCCAGCAGCTTGGGGATTTTCCTGACCGGGGGCGCAACTAATGAAAAACTGTTTTTT
CASSLGIFLTGGATNEKLFF
>TRBV9|TRBJ2-7|.|many
TGTGCCAGCAGCGTCCTTGCCAGCGACTCCTACGAGCAGTACTTC
CASSVLASDSYEQYF
>TRBV12-3/TRBV12-4|TRBJ1-3|.|many
TGTGCCAGCAGTCCCTACAGGGGAAACACCATATATTTT
CASSPYRGNTIYF
>TRBV5-1|TRBJ1-1|.|many
TGCGCCAGCAGCTTGTACGAGACAATGAACACTGAAGCTTTCTTT
CASSLYETMNTEAFF
>TRBV5-6|TRBJ1-1|.|many
TGTGCCAGCAGCTGGACTAGAGACAGCTTGAACACTGAAGCTTTCTTT
CASSWTRDSLNTEAFF
>TRBV10-3|TRBJ2-1|.|many
TGTGCCATCAGTGAGTCGGTGATAGATGAGCAGTTCTTC
CAISESVIDEQFF
>TRBV4-2|TRBJ2-1|.|many
TGTGCCAGCAGCCAAGTTGGGGCAGCTTCCGTCGATGAGCAGTTCTTC
CASSQVGAASVDEQFF
>TRBV10-3|TRBJ2-2|.|many
TGTGCCATCAGAAGCGAAAAGGAGAACACCGGGGAGCTGTTTTTT
CAIRSEKENTGELFF
>TRBV5-1|TRBJ2-3|.|many
TGCGCCAGCAGCTTGGAGGGCGGTCAGACGCAGTATTTT
CASSLEGGQTQYF
>TRBV7-2|TRBJ1-1|TRBD1|many
TGTGCCAGCAGCTTTGGACAGGATACTGAAGCTTTCTTT
CASSFGQDTEAFF
>TRBV12-3/TRBV12-4|TRBJ1-6|TRBD1|many
TGTGCCAGCAGCCTTACAGGGGCCAATTCACCCCTCCACTTT
CASSLTGANSPLHF
>TRBV4-1|TRBJ2-7|TRBD1|many
TGCGCCAGCAGCCAAGAGCCGGGACAGGGTATTTACGAGCAGTACTTC
CASSQEPGQGIYEQYF
>TRBV5-1|TRBJ2-5|.|many
TGCGCCAGCAGCTTGGGTGGTGCGGGGCAAGAGACCCAGTACTTC
CASSLGGAGQETQYF